The 14 T cell receptor beta chains below were found in one sample sequenced in a study of regulatory T cells in long-lasting Graves disease. Specified time point: persistent/refractory GD, antithyroid drugs over 5 years with positive TRAb. PBMCs were the source of the RNA used for TCR sequencing. Combining iRepertoire HTBI primers with Arm-PCR of CDR3 regions, the authors built TCR beta libraries. TCRdb re-analysed the multiplex PCR reads in MiXCR, keeping a single row per CDR3 protein. This sample has around 300,000 distinct CDR3 sequences, with under 25% found just once. Sequenced material: peripheral blood mononuclear cells (PBMCs), taken when the disease was refractory, from a patient treated with antithyroid drugs. These receptors originate from a female donor with Graves disease.

The chain uses TRBV12-3 or TRBV12-4 and TRBJ2-1; D unresolved. V lost 6 bases and J lost 3, with 9 bases in between. This CDR3 region has 13 residues. The DNA of the CDR3 is TGTGCCAGCAGAACTACCTACTACAATGAGCAGTTCTTC. Protein product: CASRTTYYNEQFF.

This clonotype appeared a few times. The rearrangement joins TRBV3-1 to TRBJ2-7; D might be TRBD1 (5 bases). The CDR3 extends over 18 amino acids. V was clipped by 4 bases and J by 2 bases, with 24 bases between them. CDR1 and CDR2 from the germline V gene are LGHDT and YNNKEL (reference sequence). CDR3 DNA: TGTGCCAGCAGCCGACAGCACCCAGTCTCCGACTCAGCCTACGAGCAGTACTTC. Encoded protein: CASSRQHPVSDSAYEQYF.

This rearrangement joins TRBV10-2 to TRBJ2-5, with 9 bases that match TRBD2. CDR1 is WSHSY, CDR2 SAAADI, per germline. V gave up 8 bases and J gave up 5 bases; unmatched junction bases: 12. The CDR3 spans 15 residues. The DNA for the CDR3 is TGCGCCAGCGCGGATAGCGGGAGTCTAAGGGAGACCCAGTACTTC. Translating it yields CASADSGSLRETQYF.

In this sample, this clonotype turned up many times. V and J are TRBV27 and TRBJ2-7, with D uncertain. Germline-derived CDR1 and CDR2 are MNHEY and SMNVEV (reference sequence). Trimming left V 5 bases short and J 6 bases short, with 17 bases between. This CDR3 is 14 amino acids long. The CDR3 DNA follows: TGTGCCAGCAGTCCAACACGTAACAATCTCGAGCAGTACTTC. It yields the protein CASSPTRNNLEQYF.

This chain uses TRBV2 with TRBJ1-4; TRBD1 is a possible D gene (6 bases). Trimming cost V 7 bases and J 3 bases, with 15 bases left between them. The CDR3 extends over 15 amino acids. Germline V gene data show CDR1 as SNHLY and CDR2 as FYNNEI. The CDR3 nucleotides are TGTGCCAGCACTACAGAACAGGGTGCTAATGAAAAACTGTTTTTT. This sequence encodes CASTTEQGANEKLFF.

This clonotype occurred many times. The rearrangement joins TRBV30 to TRBJ2-1; possibly TRBD2 for D (6 bases). Between the trimmed V and J ends, which lost 0 bases and 4 bases, there was a span of 13 bases. The CDR3 consists of 15 residues. The germline V gene encodes CDR1 GTSNPN and CDR2 SVGIG (reference sequence). For the CDR3, the DNA is TGTGCCTGGAGTGTACCAAGCGGGTTGTACAATGAGCAGTTCTTC. Amino acids: CAWSVPSGLYNEQFF.

The chain links TRBV29-1 to TRBJ1-4; no firm D call. This CDR3 comprises 13 residues. Trimming removed 4 bases at V and 5 bases at J, with 11 bases between. The germline V gene has CDR1 SQVTM and CDR2 ANQGSEA. CDR3 protein: CSVGIDNNEKLFF. The CDR3, as DNA: TGCAGCGTTGGAATTGATAACAATGAAAAACTGTTTTTT.

This clonotype showed up many times. The chain combines TRBV27 with TRBJ1-5; 7 nucleotides match TRBD1. CDR3 length equals 14 residues. Unmatched junction bases numbered 11, after V lost 8 bases and J lost 7 bases. The germline V gene encodes CDR1 MNHEY and CDR2 SMNVEV (reference sequence). CDR3 protein: CASGRRGLGQPQHF. In DNA, the CDR3 is TGTGCCAGCGGACGCAGGGGGTTGGGACAGCCCCAGCATTTT.

This clonotype was observed many times. This chain links TRBV10-2 with TRBJ2-7, with 9 bases lining up with TRBD1. Per germline, CDR1 WSHSY and CDR2 SAAADI. The length of the CDR3 is 15 residues. V lost 3 bases, J lost 3 bases, and 6 bases stayed unmatched. The CDR3 DNA sequence: TGCGCCAGCAGTGATCCTACAGGGGGCCGCTACGAGCAGTACTTC. As protein: CASSDPTGGRYEQYF.

This sequence joins TRBV19 and TRBJ1-1; D not resolved. Germline loops: CDR1 LNHDA, CDR2 SQIVND (reference sequence). The CDR3 extends over 13 amino acids. Trimming cost V 7 bases and J 4 bases, with 13 bases left between them. CDR3 region: CASIDWSTTEAFF. Written as DNA, the CDR3 is TGTGCCAGTATTGACTGGTCAACCACTGAAGCTTTCTTT.

The CDR3 region has the DNA TGTGCCATCAGTGAGAAAACAGGGTTGGCCACTGAAGCTTTCTTT. Its translation is CAISEKTGLATEAFF. The chain links TRBV10-3 to TRBJ1-1; tentatively, D is TRBD1 (6 bases). Trimming cost V 2 bases and J 4 bases, with 14 bases left between them. The CDR3 runs 15 residues. CDR1 is ENHRY, CDR2 SYGVKD, per germline.

The CDR3: CAWSTGSGEPQHF. In nucleotides, the CDR3 is TGTGCCTGGAGCACAGGGTCCGGGGAGCCCCAGCATTTT. V usage is TRBV30 and J usage is TRBJ1-5; a weak D match, TRBD1 (6 bases). Trimming cost V 3 bases and J 8 bases, with 14 bases left between them. Germline V gives CDR1 GTSNPN, CDR2 SVGIG (reference sequence). The CDR3 is 13 amino acids. The whole variable domain, remainder taken from reference TRBV30 and TRBJ1-5, is SQTIHQWPATLVQPVGSPLSLECTVEGTSNPNLYWYRQAAGRGLQLLFYSVGIGQISSEVPQNLSASRPQDRQFILSSKKLLLSDSGFYLCAWSTGSGEPQHFGDGTRLSIL.

The table lists this clonotype with a few counts. The rearrangement uses TRBV28 and TRBJ2-7; D is possibly TRBD1 (6 bases). CDR1 MDHEN and CDR2 SYDVKM come from the germline V gene. V was shortened by 6 bases and J by 6 bases, with 21 bases between the two germline ends. The CDR3 is 15 amino acids. The CDR3 DNA is TGTGCCAGCAGCTTACAGGGATTTTTTTGGTTCGAGCAGTACTTC. This translates into CASSLQGFFWFEQYF.

This chain's CDR3 is CATSRVRGGLDIQYF. In DNA form, the CDR3 reads TGTGCCACCAGCAGAGTGAGGGGAGGACTAGACATTCAGTACTTC. V usage is TRBV15 and J usage is TRBJ2-4, with 7 bases that match TRBD2. The CDR3 has 15 residues. V was pared by 1 base and J by 8 bases, with 8 bases of the junction left unmatched. Germline assignment: CDR1 LNHNV and CDR2 YYDKDF (reference sequence).